These T cell receptor beta chains were read from a single sample in a study of cytomegalovirus exposure and HLA in healthy donors. The table came from immunoSEQ multiplex PCR; TCRdb's copy has only in-frame clones and leaves some out. The sample holds some 120,000 clones, over 70% seen once. The source material was PBMCs. These receptor sequences come from a woman in her thirties or forties in good health and CMV-seropositive. CDR3s include the opening cysteine and the closing phenylalanine or tryptophan. Fields, in order: D gene, clone size, V gene, J gene, CDR3 DNA, CDR3 protein. A D gene is named only where the DNA matches it firmly. Not all rows give a size; the values are once, few, many and, for expanded clones, a class.

D gene: TRBD1; clone size: .; V gene: TRBV28; J gene: TRBJ1-2; CDR3 DNA: TGTGCCAGCAGTCTACCGGGACAGGGAAACTATGGCTACACCTTC; CDR3 protein: CASSLPGQGNYGYTF
D gene: TRBD2; clone size: few; V gene: TRBV27; J gene: TRBJ2-3; CDR3 DNA: TGTGCCAGCAGTCCCACGCGGGGGTATCGGACAGATACGCAGTATTTT; CDR3 protein: CASSPTRGYRTDTQYF
D gene: .; clone size: once; V gene: TRBV5-1; J gene: TRBJ1-4; CDR3 DNA: TGCGCCAGCAGCTTTCGGGAAACTAATGAAAAACTGTTTTTT; CDR3 protein: CASSFRETNEKLFF
D gene: .; clone size: .; V gene: TRBV27; J gene: TRBJ2-3; CDR3 DNA: TGTGCCAGCAGTTTACTGCCGGGGGATACGCAGTATTTT; CDR3 protein: CASSLLPGDTQYF
D gene: TRBD1; clone size: .; V gene: TRBV27; J gene: TRBJ1-2; CDR3 DNA: TGTGCCAGCAGTCCCGGGACAGGGGGATACGAGGGCTACACCTTC; CDR3 protein: CASSPGTGGYEGYTF
D gene: TRBD2; clone size: .; V gene: TRBV19; J gene: TRBJ2-3; CDR3 DNA: TGTGCCAGTAGTGTCTGGACTAGCGGGAGTTGGGGCACAGATACGCAGTATTTT; CDR3 protein: CASSVWTSGSWGTDTQYF
D gene: .; clone size: .; V gene: TRBV25-1; J gene: TRBJ1-2; CDR3 DNA: TGTGCCAGCAGTATGGGGCTAGATGGCTACACCTTC; CDR3 protein: CASSMGLDGYTF
D gene: .; clone size: .; V gene: TRBV28; J gene: TRBJ1-2; CDR3 DNA: TGTGCCAGCAGTTTGGGGACGGACTATGTCGGCTACACCTTC; CDR3 protein: CASSLGTDYVGYTF
D gene: .; clone size: .; V gene: TRBV5-1; J gene: TRBJ1-1; CDR3 DNA: TGCGCCAGCAGCGTTTCGGGGGTGAACACTGAAGCTTTCTTT; CDR3 protein: CASSVSGVNTEAFF
D gene: .; clone size: .; V gene: TRBV6-6; J gene: TRBJ1-5; CDR3 DNA: TGTGCCAGCACCTATAGCAATCAGCCCCAGCATTTT; CDR3 protein: CASTYSNQPQHF
D gene: TRBD1; clone size: .; V gene: TRBV6-1; J gene: TRBJ2-7; CDR3 DNA: TGTGCCAGCAACCGGGACAGGGGGCGCTACGAGCAGTACTTC; CDR3 protein: CASNRDRGRYEQYF
D gene: .; clone size: .; V gene: TRBV29-1; J gene: TRBJ2-7; CDR3 DNA: TGCAGCGTGAAACAGGGTTTCGAGCAGTACTTC; CDR3 protein: CSVKQGFEQYF
D gene: .; clone size: few; V gene: TRBV5-4; J gene: TRBJ1-1; CDR3 DNA: TGTGCCAGCAGCTTTTCAGTCGTGAACACTGAAGCTTTCTTT; CDR3 protein: CASSFSVVNTEAFF
D gene: .; clone size: few; V gene: TRBV4-2; J gene: TRBJ2-7; CDR3 DNA: TGTGCCAGCAGCCAAGATCTGGGCAGCTCCTACGAGCAGTACTTC; CDR3 protein: CASSQDLGSSYEQYF
D gene: TRBD1; clone size: .; V gene: TRBV2; J gene: TRBJ1-1; CDR3 DNA: TGTGCCAGCAGTGAAGCCCTTGACAGGGCCCACACTGAAGCTTTCTTT; CDR3 protein: CASSEALDRAHTEAFF
D gene: .; clone size: .; V gene: TRBV4-3; J gene: TRBJ2-7; CDR3 DNA: TGCGCCAGCAGCCAAGAATTATGGCAGGGGGGCTACGAGCAGTACTTC; CDR3 protein: CASSQELWQGGYEQYF
D gene: TRBD1; clone size: .; V gene: TRBV2; J gene: TRBJ2-1; CDR3 DNA: TGTGCCAGCAGTGAAGCGGGACCGAGGAGACAGGGGTCGTTCTTC; CDR3 protein: CASSEAGPRRQGSFF
D gene: TRBD1; clone size: .; V gene: TRBV30; J gene: TRBJ1-3; CDR3 DNA: TGTGCCTGGAGTCCGACAGGGGGAAACACCATATATTTT; CDR3 protein: CAWSPTGGNTIYF
D gene: TRBD1; clone size: few; V gene: TRBV6-5; J gene: TRBJ1-5; CDR3 DNA: TGTGCCAGCAGTTACCGACCAGGGGGCATTTCGCCCCAGCATTTT; CDR3 protein: CASSYRPGGISPQHF
D gene: TRBD1; clone size: .; V gene: TRBV28; J gene: TRBJ1-1; CDR3 DNA: TGTGCCAGCAGTAAGGGGGCGTTTTGGGGAAACACTGAAGCTTTCTTT; CDR3 protein: CASSKGAFWGNTEAFF
D gene: .; clone size: .; V gene: TRBV4-3; J gene: TRBJ2-7; CDR3 DNA: TGCGCCAGCAGCCAAGAAGTCGCGAGAAACGAGCAGTACTTC; CDR3 protein: CASSQEVARNEQYF
D gene: TRBD1; clone size: .; V gene: TRBV28; J gene: TRBJ1-4; CDR3 DNA: TGTGCCAGCAATGAAGACAGGGAACGAGAAAAACTGTTTTTT; CDR3 protein: CASNEDREREKLFF
D gene: .; clone size: few; V gene: TRBV30; J gene: TRBJ2-7; CDR3 DNA: TGTGCCTGGGGAGGGAGGAGGACCTACGAGCAGTACTTC; CDR3 protein: CAWGGRRTYEQYF
D gene: TRBD1; clone size: .; V gene: TRBV4-3; J gene: TRBJ2-7; CDR3 DNA: TGCGCCAGCAGCCAAGAAGGGACAGGGGTCTCCTACGAGCAGTACTTC; CDR3 protein: CASSQEGTGVSYEQYF
D gene: .; clone size: .; V gene: TRBV9; J gene: TRBJ1-4; CDR3 DNA: TGTGCCAGCGCGGGAGAGGAGTTAGGAAAACTGTTTTTT; CDR3 protein: CASAGEELGKLFF
D gene: TRBD2; clone size: .; V gene: TRBV5-1; J gene: TRBJ2-7; CDR3 DNA: TGCGCCAGCAGCCGTACCTCGGGGGGCTCCTACGAGCAGTACTTC; CDR3 protein: CASSRTSGGSYEQYF
D gene: TRBD2; clone size: .; V gene: TRBV7-8; J gene: TRBJ2-3; CDR3 DNA: TGTGCCAGCAGCTTAGCGCCGACTAGCGGAACAGATACGCAGTATTTT; CDR3 protein: CASSLAPTSGTDTQYF
D gene: TRBD1; clone size: .; V gene: TRBV18; J gene: TRBJ1-2; CDR3 DNA: TGTGCCAGCTCACCACCGCCGAGCAGGGGGCATAAGGGCTACACCTTC; CDR3 protein: CASSPPPSRGHKGYTF
D gene: .; clone size: once; V gene: TRBV21-1; J gene: TRBJ1-1; CDR3 DNA: TGTGCCAGCAGCAAAGGAAGGCGCAGGGGCAGGACTGAAGCTTTCTTT; CDR3 protein: CASSKGRRRGRTEAFF
D gene: .; clone size: .; V gene: TRBV7-9; J gene: TRBJ1-1; CDR3 DNA: TGTGCCAGCAGCTCCCCCGCGGGGGAGTGGACTGAAGCTTTCTTT; CDR3 protein: CASSSPAGEWTEAFF
D gene: .; clone size: .; V gene: TRBV7-2; J gene: TRBJ2-7; CDR3 DNA: TGTGCCAGCAGCTTCGGGACTTACCCCTACGAGCAGTACTTC; CDR3 protein: CASSFGTYPYEQYF
D gene: .; clone size: .; V gene: TRBV5-1; J gene: TRBJ1-6; CDR3 DNA: TGCGCCAGCACCAAAGCCCCGGGGGACCATAATTCACCCCTCCACTTT; CDR3 protein: CASTKAPGDHNSPLHF
D gene: .; clone size: once; V gene: TRBV19; J gene: TRBJ1-5; CDR3 DNA: TGTGCCAGTGGGAAAGGGGCGAATCAGCCCCAGCATTTT; CDR3 protein: CASGKGANQPQHF
D gene: .; clone size: once; V gene: TRBV20-1; J gene: TRBJ1-4; CDR3 DNA: TGCAGTGGTACTCTCGAGGAAAAACTGTTTTTT; CDR3 protein: CSGTLEEKLFF
D gene: .; clone size: .; V gene: TRBV6-1; J gene: TRBJ1-3; CDR3 DNA: TGTGCCAGCAGATCAATAGGACAGGGAAACACCATATATTTT; CDR3 protein: CASRSIGQGNTIYF
D gene: TRBD2; clone size: .; V gene: TRBV10-3; J gene: TRBJ2-5; CDR3 DNA: TGTGCCATCAGTATATCACCGGGACTAGCGGGGGCGCCTCAAGAGACCCAGTACTTC; CDR3 protein: CAISISPGLAGAPQETQYF
D gene: TRBD2; clone size: few; V gene: TRBV29-1; J gene: TRBJ2-4; CDR3 DNA: TGCAGCCGACTAGCGGGAGAGAGGGGGGACAAAAACATTCAGTACTTC; CDR3 protein: CSRLAGERGDKNIQYF
D gene: .; clone size: once; V gene: TRBV6-5; J gene: TRBJ2-1; CDR3 DNA: TGTGCCAGCAGTTTCTGGGAGAGCTCCTACAATGAGCAGTTCTTC; CDR3 protein: CASSFWESSYNEQFF